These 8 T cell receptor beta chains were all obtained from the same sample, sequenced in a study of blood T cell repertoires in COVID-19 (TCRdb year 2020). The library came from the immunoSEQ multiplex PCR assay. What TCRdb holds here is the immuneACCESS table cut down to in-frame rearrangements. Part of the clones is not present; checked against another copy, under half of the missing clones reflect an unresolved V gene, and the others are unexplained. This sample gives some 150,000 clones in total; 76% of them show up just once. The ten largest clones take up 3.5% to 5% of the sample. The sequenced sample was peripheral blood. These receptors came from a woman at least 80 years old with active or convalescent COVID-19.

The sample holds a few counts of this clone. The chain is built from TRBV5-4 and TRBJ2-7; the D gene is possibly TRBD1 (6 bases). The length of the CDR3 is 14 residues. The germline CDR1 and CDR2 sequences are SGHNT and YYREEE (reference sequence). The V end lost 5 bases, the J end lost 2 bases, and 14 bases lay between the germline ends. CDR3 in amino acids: CASRTDRFPYEQYF. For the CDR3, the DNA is TGTGCCAGCAGAACCGACAGGTTCCCCTACGAGCAGTACTTC.

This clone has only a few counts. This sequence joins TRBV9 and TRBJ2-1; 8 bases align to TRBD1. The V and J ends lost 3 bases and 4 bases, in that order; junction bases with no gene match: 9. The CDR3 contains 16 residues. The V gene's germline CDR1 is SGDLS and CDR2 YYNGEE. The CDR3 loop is CASSATGDFRYNEQFF. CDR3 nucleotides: TGTGCCAGCAGCGCGACAGGGGATTTTCGATACAATGAGCAGTTCTTC.

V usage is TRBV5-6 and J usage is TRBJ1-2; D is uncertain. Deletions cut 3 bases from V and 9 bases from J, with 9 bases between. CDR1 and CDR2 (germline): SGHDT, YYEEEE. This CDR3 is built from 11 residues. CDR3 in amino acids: CASSSYSRYTF. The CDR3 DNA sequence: TGTGCCAGCAGCTCCTACAGCCGCTACACCTTC.

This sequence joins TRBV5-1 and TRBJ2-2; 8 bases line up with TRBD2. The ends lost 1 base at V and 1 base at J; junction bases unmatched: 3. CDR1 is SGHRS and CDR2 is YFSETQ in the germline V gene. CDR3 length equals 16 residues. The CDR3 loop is CASSLSGGKNTGELFF. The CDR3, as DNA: TGCGCCAGCAGCTTGAGCGGGGGAAAGAACACCGGGGAGCTGTTTTTT.

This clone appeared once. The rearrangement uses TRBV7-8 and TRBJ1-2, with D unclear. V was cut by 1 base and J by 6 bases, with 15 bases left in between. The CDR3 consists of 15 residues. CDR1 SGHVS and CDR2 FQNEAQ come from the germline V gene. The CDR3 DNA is TGTGCCAGCAGCTTAGGAGTAGGTTCACGGGATGGCTACACCTTC. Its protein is CASSLGVGSRDGYTF.

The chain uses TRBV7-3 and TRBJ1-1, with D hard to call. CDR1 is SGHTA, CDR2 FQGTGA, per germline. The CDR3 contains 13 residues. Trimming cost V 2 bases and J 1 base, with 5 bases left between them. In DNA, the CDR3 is TGTGCCAGCAGCTTATACTGGAACACTGAAGCTTTCTTT. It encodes CASSLYWNTEAFF.

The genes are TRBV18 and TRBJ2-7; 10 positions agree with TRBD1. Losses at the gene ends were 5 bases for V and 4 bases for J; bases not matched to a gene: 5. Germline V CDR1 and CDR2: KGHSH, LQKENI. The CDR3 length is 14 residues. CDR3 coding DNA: TGTGCCAGCTCAACTCGGACAGGGGGGTACGAGCAGTACTTC. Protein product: CASSTRTGGYEQYF.

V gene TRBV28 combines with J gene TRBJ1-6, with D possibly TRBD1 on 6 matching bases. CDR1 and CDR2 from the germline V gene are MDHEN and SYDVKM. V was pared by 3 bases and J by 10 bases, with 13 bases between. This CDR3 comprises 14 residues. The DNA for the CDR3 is TGTGCCAGCAGTTTGACGGCCAGGGGCTCACCCCTCCACTTT. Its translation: CASSLTARGSPLHF.